Listed here are 6 T cell receptor beta chains from one sample, sequenced in a study of blood T cell repertoires in COVID-19. Only in-frame clones appear in the TCRdb table, and some are missing; sequencing was by immunoSEQ multiplex PCR. The sample includes roughly 110,000 clones, about 85% of them seen just once. Sequencing used peripheral blood. All receptors derive from a human donor in a cohort sampled during active COVID-19.

The rearrangement joins TRBV7-2 to TRBJ1-1; 8 bases are a match to TRBD1. V lost 3 bases and J lost 5; bases outside the gene matches: 5. This CDR3 region has 14 residues. Germline lookup yields CDR1 SGHTA and CDR2 FQGNSA. CDR3 amino acids: CASSFQGARTEAFF. The CDR3 nucleotides are TGTGCCAGCAGCTTTCAGGGGGCGCGGACTGAAGCTTTCTTT.

V usage is TRBV30 and J usage is TRBJ1-5, with D perhaps TRBD1 (6 bases). CDR1 and CDR2 (germline): GTSNPN, SVGIG (reference sequence). This CDR3 contains 13 residues. Trimming took off 3 bases at V and 5 bases at J, with 11 bases between the two ends. The CDR3, as DNA: TGTGCCTGGAGCCAGGGGAGGGATCAGCCCCAGCATTTT. Translation: CAWSQGRDQPQHF.

The J gene is TRBJ2-1, the V gene TRBV30, with 8 bases that match TRBD1. The CDR3 sequence is 15 residues long. Losses at the gene ends were 5 bases for V and 5 bases for J; bases not matched to a gene: 11. From germline, CDR1 is GTSNPN and CDR2 SVGIG (reference sequence). The CDR3 bases are TGTGCCTGGGTCCGGACAGGGCTGGGGCACAATGAGCAGTTCTTC. Its protein product is CAWVRTGLGHNEQFF.

The V call is TRBV4-1, the J call TRBJ1-1, with D possibly TRBD1 on 5 matching bases. V was clipped by 5 bases and J by 4 bases, with 14 bases between them. Germline V gene data show CDR1 as MGHRA and CDR2 as YSYEKL. CDR3 length equals 14 residues. CDR3 residues: CASSSRQRGTEAFF. Written as DNA, the CDR3 is TGCGCCAGCAGCTCTAGACAGAGAGGCACTGAAGCTTTCTTT.

This chain uses TRBV6-5 with TRBJ1-5; 7 bases agree with TRBD1. Trimming cost V 8 bases and J 3 bases; bases outside gene matches: 4. Germline CDR1 and CDR2: MNHEY and SVGAGI. The CDR3 has 13 amino acids. DNA of the CDR3: TGTGCCAGCTACAGGGGTTCCAATCAGCCCCAGCATTTT. It is translated as CASYRGSNQPQHF.

J is TRBJ2-1 and V is TRBV7-9, with 10 positions matching TRBD2. Germline lookup yields CDR1 SEHNR and CDR2 FQNEAQ (reference sequence). This CDR3 has 15 amino acids. Trimming took 1 base from V and 3 from J; bases not matched to a gene: 0. The DNA for the CDR3 is TGTGCCAGCAGCTTAGTAGCGGGGGGCTACAATGAGCAGTTCTTC. This sequence encodes CASSLVAGGYNEQFF.